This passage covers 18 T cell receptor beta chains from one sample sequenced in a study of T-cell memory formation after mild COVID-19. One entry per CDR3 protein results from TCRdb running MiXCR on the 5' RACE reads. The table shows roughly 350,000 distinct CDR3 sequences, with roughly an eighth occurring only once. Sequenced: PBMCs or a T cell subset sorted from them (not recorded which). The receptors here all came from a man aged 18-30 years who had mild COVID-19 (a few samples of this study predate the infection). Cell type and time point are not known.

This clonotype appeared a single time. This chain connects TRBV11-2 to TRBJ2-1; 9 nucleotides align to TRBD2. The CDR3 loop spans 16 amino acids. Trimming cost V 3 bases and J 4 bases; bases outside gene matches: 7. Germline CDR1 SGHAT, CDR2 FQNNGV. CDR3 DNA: TGTGCCAGCAGCTTTGATCCGGGACTAGCTTACAATGAGCAGTTCTTC. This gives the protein CASSFDPGLAYNEQFF. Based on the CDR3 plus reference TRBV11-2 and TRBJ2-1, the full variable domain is EAGVAQSPRYKIIEKRQSVAFWCNPISGHATLYWYQQILGQGPKLLIQFQNNGVVDDSQLPKDRFSAERLKGVDSTLKIQPAKLEDSAVYLCASSFDPGLAYNEQFFGPGTRLTVL.

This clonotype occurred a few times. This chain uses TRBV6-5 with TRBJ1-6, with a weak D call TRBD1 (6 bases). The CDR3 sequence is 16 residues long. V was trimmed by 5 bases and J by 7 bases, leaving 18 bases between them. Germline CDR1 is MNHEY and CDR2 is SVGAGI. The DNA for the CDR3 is TGTGCCAGCAGTCCTCGGACAGTCGGAGGGAATTCACCCCTCCACTTT. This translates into CASSPRTVGGNSPLHF.

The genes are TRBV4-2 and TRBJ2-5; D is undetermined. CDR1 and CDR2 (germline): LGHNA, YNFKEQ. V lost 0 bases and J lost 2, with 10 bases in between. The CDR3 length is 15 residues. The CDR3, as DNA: TGTGCCAGCAGCCAAGATAATGACTTTCAAGAGACCCAGTACTTC. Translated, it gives CASSQDNDFQETQYF.

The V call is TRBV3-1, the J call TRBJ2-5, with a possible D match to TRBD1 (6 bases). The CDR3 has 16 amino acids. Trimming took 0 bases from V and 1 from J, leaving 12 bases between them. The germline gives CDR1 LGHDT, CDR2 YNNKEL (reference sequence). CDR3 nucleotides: TGTGCCAGCAGCCAAGATTTGGGACAACTCCAAGAGACCCAGTACTTC. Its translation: CASSQDLGQLQETQYF.

CDR3 in DNA: TGTGCCAGCAGTTTATACAGGGACCACGAGCAGTACGTC. Encoded protein: CASSLYRDHEQYV. This chain links TRBV27 with TRBJ2-7; D possibly corresponds to TRBD1 (6 bases). The length of the CDR3 is 13 residues. Germline V lookup: CDR1 MNHEY, CDR2 SMNVEV (reference sequence). Trimming pared 1 base from V and 5 bases from J, leaving 9 bases between.

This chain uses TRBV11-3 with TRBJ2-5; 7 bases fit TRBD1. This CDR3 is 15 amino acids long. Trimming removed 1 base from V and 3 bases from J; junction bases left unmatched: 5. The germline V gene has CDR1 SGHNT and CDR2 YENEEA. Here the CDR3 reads CASSLGGTAKETQYF. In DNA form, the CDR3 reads TGTGCCAGCAGCTTAGGTGGGACAGCAAAAGAGACCCAGTACTTC.

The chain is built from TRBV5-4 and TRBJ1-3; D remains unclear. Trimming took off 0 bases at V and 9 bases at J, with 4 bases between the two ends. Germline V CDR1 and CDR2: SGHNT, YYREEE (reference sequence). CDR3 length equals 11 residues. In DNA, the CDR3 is TGTGCCAGCAGCTTGGGGAGCACCATATATTTT. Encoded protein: CASSLGSTIYF.

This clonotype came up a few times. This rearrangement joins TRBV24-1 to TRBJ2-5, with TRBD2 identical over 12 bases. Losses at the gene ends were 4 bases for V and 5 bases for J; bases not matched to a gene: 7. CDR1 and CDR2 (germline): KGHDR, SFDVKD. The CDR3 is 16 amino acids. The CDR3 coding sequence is TGTGCCACCAGTGACCCGGGGACTAGCGGGCTGGAGACCCAGTACTTC. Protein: CATSDPGTSGLETQYF.

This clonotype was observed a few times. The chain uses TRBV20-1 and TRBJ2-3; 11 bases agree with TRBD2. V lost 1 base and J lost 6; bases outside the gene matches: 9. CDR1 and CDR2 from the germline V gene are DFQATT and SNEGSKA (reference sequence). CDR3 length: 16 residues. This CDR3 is CSARGMASGGRDTQYF. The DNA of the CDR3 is TGCAGTGCTAGAGGCATGGCTAGCGGGGGGCGGGATACGCAGTATTTT.

DNA for the CDR3: TGTGCCAGCAGCCCCACTAGCCCCTATTACAATGAGCAGTTCTTC. This encodes CASSPTSPYYNEQFF. The rearrangement links TRBV7-3 to TRBJ2-1; weak D call: TRBD2 (6 bases). Per germline, CDR1 SGHTA and CDR2 FQGTGA. V lost 5 bases, J lost 4 bases, and 15 bases lay in between. This CDR3 is built from 15 residues. The complete variable domain, with remaining parts taken from reference TRBV7-3 and TRBJ2-1, reads GAGVSQTPSNKVTEKGKYVELRCDPISGHTALYWYRQSLGQGPEFLIYFQGTGAADDSGLPNDRFFAVRPEGSVSTLKIQRTERGDSAVYLCASSPTSPYYNEQFFGPGTRLTVL.

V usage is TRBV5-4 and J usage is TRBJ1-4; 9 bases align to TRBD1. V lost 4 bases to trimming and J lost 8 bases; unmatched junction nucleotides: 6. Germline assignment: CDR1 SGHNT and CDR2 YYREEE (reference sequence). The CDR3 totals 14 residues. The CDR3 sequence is CASSRTGAIEKLFF. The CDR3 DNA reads TGTGCCAGCAGCAGGACAGGGGCAATCGAAAAACTGTTTTTT. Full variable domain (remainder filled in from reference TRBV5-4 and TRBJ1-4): ETGVTQSPTHLIKTRGQQVTLRCSSQSGHNTVSWYQQALGQGPQFIFQYYREEENGRGNFPPRFSGLQFPNYSSELNVNALELDDSALYLCASSRTGAIEKLFFGSGTQLSVL.

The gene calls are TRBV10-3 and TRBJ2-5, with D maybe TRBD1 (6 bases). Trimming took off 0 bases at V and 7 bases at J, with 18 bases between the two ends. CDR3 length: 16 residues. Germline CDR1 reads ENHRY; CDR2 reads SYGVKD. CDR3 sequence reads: CAISESAETGIGTQYF. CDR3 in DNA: TGTGCCATCAGTGAGTCGGCCGAGACAGGAATCGGGACCCAGTACTTC.

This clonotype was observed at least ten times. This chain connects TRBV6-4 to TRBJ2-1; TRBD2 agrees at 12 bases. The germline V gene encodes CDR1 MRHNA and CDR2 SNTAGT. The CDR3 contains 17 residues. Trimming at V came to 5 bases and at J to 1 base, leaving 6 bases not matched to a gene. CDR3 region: CASSPQTSGGSYNEQFF. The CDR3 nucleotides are TGTGCCAGCAGTCCCCAGACTAGCGGGGGTTCCTACAATGAGCAGTTCTTC.

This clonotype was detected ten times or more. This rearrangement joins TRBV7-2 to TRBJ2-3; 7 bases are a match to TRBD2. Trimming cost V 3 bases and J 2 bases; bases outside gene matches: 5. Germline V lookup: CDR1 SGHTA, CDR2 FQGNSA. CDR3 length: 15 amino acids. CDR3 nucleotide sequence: TGTGCCAGCAGCTTCCAGCGGGGTAACACAGATACGCAGTATTTT. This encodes CASSFQRGNTDTQYF. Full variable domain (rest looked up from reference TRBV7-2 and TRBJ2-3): GAGVSQSPSNKVTEKGKDVELRCDPISGHTALYWYRQSLGQGLEFLIYFQGNSAPDKSGLPSDRFSAERTGGSVSTLTIQRTQQEDSAVYLCASSFQRGNTDTQYFGPGTRLTVL.

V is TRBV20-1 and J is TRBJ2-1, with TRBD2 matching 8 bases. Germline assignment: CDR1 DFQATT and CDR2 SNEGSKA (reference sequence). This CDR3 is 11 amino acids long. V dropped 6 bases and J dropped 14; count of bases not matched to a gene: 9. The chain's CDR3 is CSAEVAGFKFF. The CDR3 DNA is TGCAGTGCGGAGGTAGCGGGGTTTAAGTTCTTC.

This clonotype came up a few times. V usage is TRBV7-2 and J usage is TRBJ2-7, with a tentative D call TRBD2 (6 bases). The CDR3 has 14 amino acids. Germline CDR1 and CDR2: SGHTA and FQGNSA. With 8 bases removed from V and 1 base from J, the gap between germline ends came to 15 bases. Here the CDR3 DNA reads TGTGCCAGCTCTGGGGGGACCAAATCCTACGAGCAGTACTTC. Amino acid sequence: CASSGGTKSYEQYF.

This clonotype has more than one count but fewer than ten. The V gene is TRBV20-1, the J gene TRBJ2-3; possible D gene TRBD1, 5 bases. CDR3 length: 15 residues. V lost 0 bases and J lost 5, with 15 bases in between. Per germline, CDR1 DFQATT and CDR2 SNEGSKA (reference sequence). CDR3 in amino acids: CSARDWERGRDTQYF. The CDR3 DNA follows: TGCAGTGCTAGAGATTGGGAAAGGGGAAGAGATACGCAGTATTTT.

The CDR3 bases are TGTGCCAGCAAAACCGGGACAGGGAGCTACAATGAGCAGTTCTTC. As protein: CASKTGTGSYNEQFF. The chain combines TRBV12-3 or TRBV12-4 with TRBJ2-1; 9 bases line up with TRBD1. The CDR3 is made up of 15 amino acids. The trim removed 7 bases at V and 3 bases at J, leaving 7 bases unmatched.